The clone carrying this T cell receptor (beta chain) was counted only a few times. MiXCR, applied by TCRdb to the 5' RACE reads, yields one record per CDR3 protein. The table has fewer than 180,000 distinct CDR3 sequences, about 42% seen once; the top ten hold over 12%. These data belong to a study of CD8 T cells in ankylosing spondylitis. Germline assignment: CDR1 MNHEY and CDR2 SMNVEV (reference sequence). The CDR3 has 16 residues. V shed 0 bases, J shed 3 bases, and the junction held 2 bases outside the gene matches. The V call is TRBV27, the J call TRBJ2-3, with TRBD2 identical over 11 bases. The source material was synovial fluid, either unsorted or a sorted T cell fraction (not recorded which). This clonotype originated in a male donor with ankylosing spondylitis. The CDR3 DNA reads TGTGCCAGCAGTTTATCCGGGACTAGCGGAACAGATACGCAGTATTTT. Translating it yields CASSLSGTSGTDTQYF.